The present entry profiles one T cell receptor (beta chain) with its context. The specificity of this receptor is unknown. The sample holds no much larger clone one base away, and base qualities are not on file. The sample is drawn from a study of blood T cell repertoires in COVID-19 (dated by TCRdb to about 2020). Concerning the study at large: Samples covering the acute and convalescent phases of COVID-19 were provided by collaborators in the United States, Italy and Spain. The repertoires were released in a freely available public database intended as a resource for research on the immune response to SARS-CoV-2. The dataset comprised deeply sampled blood TCRbeta repertoires from subjects exposed to, actively infected with, or recovered from COVID-19. Sample metadata almost always included a de-identified subject ID, COVID-19 status, age in years and sex. Samples were obtained from the ongoing ImmuneRACE study (first 160 participants) and from 1,200 or so subjects provided by 6 global collaborators. Where HLA class I and class II types were available, the types were taken from metadata supplied by the sample provider, not from assay-based typing. The material from the prospective study consisted of cDNA or gDNA derived from T cells, B-cell-depleted T cells, or PBMCs. What the authors observed across the whole study: How much clinical and demographic metadata was included differed by source and by participant, and the metadata was provided uncurated.

According to the germline V gene (reference sequence), CDR1 reads LGHDT and CDR2 reads YNNKEL. Its CDR3 holds 17 amino acids, cysteine through phenylalanine. CDR3 DNA only is kept here, 51 bases in frame from base 1. Here V drops 1 base and J drops 5 bases, and the junction holds 6 bases not matched to any gene. TCRbeta CDR3 regions were amplified from genomic DNA using the immunoSEQ Assay, a bias-controlled multiplex PCR. Processing in the source paper ran as follows. Nucleated cell counts per sample were estimated from amplification of reference gene primers within the assay. To quantify the absolute abundance of each unique TCRbeta CDR3 rearrangement, sequence reads were collapsed and filtered. Productive Simpson clonality was computed per sample as the square root of Simpson's diversity index over productive rearrangements. TCRdb took this table from immuneACCESS and kept in-frame rearrangements with V and J called. Such tables lack part of the clones; where checked against another copy, unresolved V genes explain under half of the gap, and the rest is unexplained. V, J and clone size are those of that table, while D and trimming were read from the DNA. This sample gives some 170,000 clones in total; around 80% of them show up just once. 13% to 15% of the sample lies in the top ten.

In the prospective study, participants were 18 to 89 years old, resided in approximately 25 geographic areas of the United States, and were enrolled through a virtual design. In the prospective study, participants were assigned to cohorts based on the clinical history participants reported in a screening survey and a study questionnaire. ImmuneRACE Cohort 3 recovered participants were defined by two consecutive negative NP/OP PCR tests, healthcare professional clearance, or symptom resolution. In the prospective study, whole blood, serum and a nasopharyngeal or oropharyngeal swab were collected from each participant by mobile phlebotomists. Additional blood draws and questionnaires over an approximately two-month period could optionally be provided by prospective study participants. Prospective study blood samples were shipped either frozen or at room temperature before DNA extraction.

Sequencing was performed on PBMCs or T cells enriched from blood (not recorded which). The chain is assembled from TRBV3-1 (or the pseudogene TRBV3-2) and TRBJ2-3; 13 bases in the middle match TRBD2. The TCR originated in a man between 45 and 60 years old who had recovered from COVID-19. The CDR3: CASSQGLAGGRVDTQYF. The DNA sequence follows: TGTGCCAGCAGCCAAGGACTAGCGGGGGGCCGTGTAGATACGCAGTATTTT.